The entry below describes one T cell receptor (beta chain). Its antigen is not identified. The second PCR ran about 6 to 12 cycles with a sample-barcoded 5' primer and J-beta primers. TCRdb re-derived calls from the 5' RACE reads in MiXCR, one entry per CDR3 protein. The sample includes approximately 850,000 distinct CDR3 sequences, nearly 60% of them seen just once. This sample is drawn from a study of blood T cells in healthy people across ages. Points from the study as a whole: PBMCs left unsorted prevented a conclusive naive versus antigen-experienced comparison.

CDR1 DFQATT and CDR2 SNEGSKA come from the germline V gene (reference sequence). The germline V and J ends were trimmed by 0 bases and 6 bases, with 9 bases remaining between them. The length of the CDR3 is 13 residues. Donors gave around 10 milliliters of peripheral blood apiece. Total RNA extraction produced at least 6 micrograms (per sample) for the study. The TCR was taken from a man aged 25-40 years in good health. Sequenced sample: blood. J is TRBJ2-1 and V is TRBV20-1; D gene uncertain. This CDR3 is CSARDLSTNEQFF. The CDR3 DNA reads as TGCAGTGCTAGAGATTTGAGCACCAATGAGCAGTTCTTC.